What follows describes a single TCR beta chain. The antigen is undetermined. This sample is drawn from a study of shared clonotypes between healthy human individuals. Study-wide points: Only blood underwent sampling, and tissue repertoires likely differ. Generally, naive subsets came out with larger estimated richness than memory subsets. Sorted-subset sequencing, rarefaction showed, was incomplete despite large depth.

V lost 4 bases and J 4 bases, leaving 13 bases between the germline ends. Germline V lookup: CDR1 MNHEY, CDR2 SMNVEV (reference sequence). This CDR3 is built from 14 residues. Method: immunoSEQ multiplex PCR; TCRdb's copy keeps in-frame clones and lacks some. The sample has hundreds of thousands of clones, roughly 96% seen once. Naive CD8 cells comprised CD45RO-negative, CCR7-positively selected cells, excluding terminally differentiated effector memory CD45RA+ cells. This sequence was found in a man aged 25-45 years in good health. Sequenced material: naive CD8+ T cells sorted from blood. The chain couples TRBV27 to TRBJ1-2; no reliable D call. The CDR3 DNA sequence: TGTGCCAGCAGTTACCGGGGTAGCAGCTATGGCTACACCTTC. It is translated as CASSYRGSSYGYTF.